The T cell receptor (beta chain) described here comes from a study of blood T cells in healthy people across ages. Worth noting for this clonotype: Its specificity is unknown.

Donors gave 8.5 to 10 milliliters of peripheral blood apiece. The authors ran a second PCR of roughly 6 to 11 cycles using a sample-barcoded 5' primer and a J-beta primer mix. TCRdb processed the 5' RACE reads anew with MiXCR; each CDR3 protein has one entry. Of hundreds of thousands of distinct CDR3 sequences detected, around 49% appear once; the ten largest clones hold 25% to 35%. Study-level results: Naive CD4+ cells and diversity were both higher in long-lived donors than in aged donors.

The CDR3 has 14 residues. The V gene lost 0 bases and the J gene lost 3 bases, with 10 bases spanning the gap. CDR1 and CDR2 (germline): SGHRS, YFSETQ. The rearrangement links TRBV5-1 to TRBJ2-7; weak D call: TRBD2 (5 bases). The sequenced sample consisted of blood. The source is a woman aged 55-70 years in good health. This CDR3 reads CASSLGLPNYEQYF. The CDR3 nucleotides are TGCGCCAGCAGCTTGGGACTACCAAACTACGAGCAGTACTTC. Combining the CDR3 with reference TRBV5-1 and TRBJ2-7 gives the whole variable domain KAGVTQTPRYLIKTRGQQVTLSCSPISGHRSVSWYQQTPGQGLQFLFEYFSETQRNKGNFPGRFSGRQFSNSRSEMNVSTLELGDSALYLCASSLGLPNYEQYFGPGTRLTVT.